This T cell receptor (beta chain) originates from a study of beta chain features in type 1 diabetes. Points from the study as a whole: More deletions and fewer insertions at VDJ junctions were seen in type 1 diabetes patients. Possible PCR preference for shorter templates applied equally to patients and controls. Compared with healthy donors, patients appeared to share more similar naive, central memory and regulatory TCRB repertoires.

Of the isolated RNA, all was reverse transcribed, and so the sequenced material was expressed TCRB transcripts. The method was immunoSEQ multiplex PCR; TCRdb's version includes in-frame clones alone and lacks a portion of them. The profile covers about 42,000 clones, with about 50% appearing a single time and 0.2% to 0.3% taken by the ten largest. V dropped 7 bases and J dropped 1 base, with 16 bases sitting between them. The CDR3 is 14 amino acids. Germline CDR1 reads SQVTM; CDR2 reads ANQGSEA. This clone turned up a few times. The target antigen is unknown. The chain combines TRBV29-1 with TRBJ1-1, with unresolved D. Sequencing used stem cell memory CD4+ T cells from blood. The TCR sequence derives from a woman in her twenties or thirties in good health. CDR3 amino acids: CSARRGQSNTEAFF. The CDR3 DNA is TGCAGCGCCCGACGCGGGCAATCGAACACTGAAGCTTTCTTT. Based on the CDR3 plus reference TRBV29-1 and TRBJ1-1, the full variable domain is SAVISQKPSRDICQRGTSLTIQCQVDSQVTMMFWYRQQPGQSLTLIATANQGSEATYESGFVIDKFPISRPNLTFSTLTVSNMSPEDSSIYLCSARRGQSNTEAFFGQGTRLTVV.